Listed below are T cell receptor beta chains from one sample, sequenced in a study of blood T cell repertoires in COVID-19. Libraries were prepared by immunoSEQ multiplex PCR; TCRdb keeps only in-frame clonotypes and omits some of them. The sample contains a few hundred thousand clones, about 88% of which appear only once. The sequenced material came from PBMCs or T cells enriched from blood (not recorded which). The receptor set was obtained from a woman aged 55-69 years who had recovered from COVID-19. Each CDR3 is given with its conserved first and last residue. The order of the fields is clone size, V gene, D gene, J gene, CDR3 protein, CDR3 DNA. The D gene is left open where the match is weak. Expanded clones get a size class; other rows say once, few or many, or leave the size out.

NA,TRBV6-1,TRBD2,TRBJ2-3,CASSATSGGSTDTQYF,TGTGCCAGCAGTGCGACTAGCGGGGGTAGCACAGATACGCAGTATTTT
NA,TRBV21-1,NA,TRBJ1-6,CASSKMWTGSSYNSPLHF,TGTGCCAGCAGCAAAATGTGGACAGGGAGCTCCTATAATTCACCCCTCCACTTT
NA,TRBV2,NA,TRBJ1-2,CASRPDRNLYGYTF,TGTGCCAGCCGTCCGGACAGAAACCTCTATGGCTACACCTTC
NA,TRBV2,TRBD1,TRBJ2-3,CASSPDLGQGADTQYF,TGTGCCAGCAGCCCAGACTTAGGACAGGGGGCAGATACGCAGTATTTT
NA,TRBV19,TRBD1,TRBJ2-1,CASREQGQGVHKNEQFF,TGTGCCAGTAGGGAACAGGGTCAGGGGGTACACAAAAATGAGCAGTTCTTC
NA,TRBV12-3/TRBV12-4,TRBD2,TRBJ2-3,CASSRGLADTQYF,TGTGCCAGCAGCCGTGGACTAGCAGATACGCAGTATTTT
NA,TRBV7-9,TRBD2,TRBJ2-7,CASSSGGENEQYF,TGTGCCAGCAGCTCCGGGGGGGAGAACGAGCAGTACTTC
few,TRBV6-5,TRBD1,TRBJ1-2,CASSPTGNYGYTF,TGTGCCAGCAGCCCGACAGGGAACTATGGCTACACCTTC
NA,TRBV29-1,NA,TRBJ1-1,CSVEDYSLDSSDTEAFF,TGCAGCGTTGAAGATTATTCCCTCGACAGTTCGGACACTGAAGCTTTCTTT
NA,TRBV19,TRBD1,TRBJ2-3,CASSPDRGPIPHTDTQYF,TGTGCCAGTTCCCCGGACAGGGGGCCGATCCCCCACACAGATACGCAGTATTTT
once,TRBV28,NA,TRBJ2-5,CASSWGGETQYF,TGTGCCAGCAGTTGGGGGGGCGAGACCCAGTACTTC
NA,TRBV5-8,TRBD1,TRBJ1-1,CASSLQGAVGAFF,TGTGCCAGCAGCCTGCAGGGGGCGGTGGGAGCTTTCTTT
NA,TRBV6-6,NA,TRBJ1-2,CASIGRISGYGYTF,TGTGCCAGCATCGGACGGATAAGCGGCTATGGCTACACCTTC
few,TRBV18,TRBD1,TRBJ2-5,CASSPDRVAKETQYF,TGTGCCAGCTCACCGGACAGGGTGGCTAAAGAGACCCAGTACTTC
NA,TRBV2,NA,TRBJ1-6,CASTPPLHF,TGTGCCAGCACTCCACCCCTCCACTTT
NA,TRBV2,TRBD1,TRBJ1-2,CASSVLPWGQGHNYGYTF,TGTGCCAGCAGTGTTCTTCCCTGGGGACAGGGCCATAACTATGGCTACACCTTC
NA,TRBV19,TRBD1,TRBJ1-6,CASSIASGRGPLHF,TGTGCCAGTAGTATCGCTTCGGGCAGGGGGCCCCTCCACTTT
NA,TRBV12-3/TRBV12-4,NA,TRBJ1-2,CASSLMGSGYTF,TGTGCCAGCAGTTTGATGGGGAGTGGCTACACCTTC
NA,TRBV5-1,NA,TRBJ2-1,CASSPAWAAADEQFF,TGCGCCAGCAGCCCCGCCTGGGCCGCCGCCGATGAGCAGTTCTTC
NA,TRBV5-1,NA,TRBJ1-2,CASSRDTNYGYTF,TGCGCCAGCAGCCGGGACACTAACTATGGCTACACCTTC
NA,TRBV6-1,TRBD1,TRBJ2-1,CASSEGTGASNEQFF,TGTGCCAGCAGTGAAGGGACAGGGGCCAGCAATGAGCAGTTCTTC
NA,TRBV15,NA,TRBJ2-2,CATSRDRGQPGELFF,TGTGCCACCAGCAGAGATAGAGGGCAGCCCGGGGAGCTGTTTTTT
NA,TRBV18,NA,TRBJ1-3,CASSPPGGNTIYF,TGTGCCAGCTCACCACCGGGCGGAAACACCATATATTTT
NA,TRBV24-1,NA,TRBJ1-1,CATSDLGIKGERTFF,TGTGCCACCAGTGATTTAGGAATCAAGGGGGAAAGAACTTTCTTT
NA,TRBV25-1,TRBD1,TRBJ2-2,CASSEYLGQGRTGELFF,TGTGCCAGCAGTGAATACCTAGGACAGGGGAGGACCGGGGAGCTGTTTTTT
NA,TRBV2,NA,TRBJ2-2,CASSDQGGDTGELFF,TGTGCCAGCAGTGATCAGGGGGGCGACACCGGGGAGCTGTTTTTT
NA,TRBV6-5,NA,TRBJ2-3,CASSSGRGTDTQYF,TGTGCCAGCAGTTCGGGCAGGGGAACAGATACGCAGTATTTT
NA,TRBV2,NA,TRBJ2-3,CASAWGSTDTQYF,TGTGCCAGCGCATGGGGCAGCACAGATACGCAGTATTTT
NA,TRBV19,NA,TRBJ1-5,CASSNGLENQPQHF,TGTGCCAGTAGTAACGGGTTAGAAAATCAGCCCCAGCATTTT
NA,TRBV28,NA,TRBJ2-5,CASNGAYVARGAGETQYF,TGTGCCAGCAACGGGGCGTACGTTGCCCGGGGGGCAGGGGAGACCCAGTACTTC
NA,TRBV15,TRBD1,TRBJ2-5,CATSSIKQGTQETQYF,TGTGCCACCAGCAGCATAAAACAGGGGACCCAAGAGACCCAGTACTTC
NA,TRBV5-1,TRBD2,TRBJ2-5,CASSLAGLAGETQYF,TGCGCCAGCAGCTTGGCCGGCCTAGCGGGAGAGACCCAGTACTTC
NA,TRBV6-5,NA,TRBJ2-7,CASSNTYEQYF,TGTGCCAGCAGTAACACCTACGAGCAGTACTTC
NA,TRBV7-2,TRBD1,TRBJ1-2,CASSLTTRQGVYGYTF,TGTGCCAGCAGCCTCACCACCCGACAGGGGGTTTATGGCTACACCTTC
NA,TRBV18,NA,TRBJ2-3,CASSPRVRVGTDTQYF,TGTGCCAGCTCACCCAGAGTCAGGGTAGGCACAGATACGCAGTATTTT
NA,TRBV9,TRBD2,TRBJ2-3,CASSVAGGGGTDTQYF,TGTGCCAGCAGCGTAGCCGGCGGGGGGGGCACAGATACGCAGTATTTT
NA,TRBV4-2,TRBD2,TRBJ2-3,CASSQDGSGGVPDTQYF,TGTGCCAGCAGCCAAGATGGGAGCGGGGGCGTCCCAGATACGCAGTATTTT
NA,TRBV6-5,NA,TRBJ1-2,CASSYLQGLNGYTF,TGTGCCAGCAGTTACTTGCAGGGGTTGAATGGCTACACCTTC
NA,TRBV11-2,NA,TRBJ1-2,CASSRRGSMDGYTF,TGTGCCAGCAGTCGAAGGGGGTCCATGGATGGCTACACCTTC
NA,TRBV5-6,NA,TRBJ1-2,CASSLGQNYGYTF,TGTGCCAGCAGCTTGGGACAGAACTATGGCTACACCTTC
NA,TRBV18,NA,TRBJ1-2,CASSPADPRGYGYTF,TGTGCCAGCTCACCCGCGGACCCTAGGGGCTATGGCTACACCTTC
NA,TRBV19,NA,TRBJ1-5,CASSIQGSNQPQHF,TGTGCCAGTAGTATTCAGGGCAGCAATCAGCCCCAGCATTTT